This T cell receptor beta chain is from a study of CD8+CD57+ T cells in acquired aplastic anemia. Study context: Recorded DNA amounts for sorted CD4+ and CD8+ cells had an average of 3.2 ug. General study results and limits: Comparison of patients with controls identified about 27 shared CD8+ CDR3 sequences.

Genomic DNA was employed as the template in profiling TCR beta VDJ and CDR3. TCRdb used MiXCR to reprocess the reads, holding one entry per CDR3 protein. The sample contains about 180,000 distinct CDR3 sequences, about three fifths of which appear only once. Previously, flow cytometry had revealed CD8+CD57+ cell expansion in the patients chosen for sequencing. Severe acquired aplastic anemia affected all patients. Blood was sampled before the patients had received any therapy. This clonotype was seen just once. Its specificity is not known. This CDR3 region has 12 residues. Deletions cut 4 bases from V and 5 bases from J, with 11 bases between. The germline gives CDR1 SQVTM, CDR2 ANQGSEA.

The sequencing sample was made of sorted CD4+, CD8+, or CD8+CD57+ T cells (not recorded which) from PBMCs. The TCR comes from a human donor with aplastic anemia. The V gene is TRBV29-1, the J gene TRBJ2-5; maybe TRBD1 (6 bases). In DNA form, the CDR3 reads TGCAGCGTTGGCCAGGGGCGGGAGACCCAGTACTTC. Encoded protein: CSVGQGRETQYF. The full variable domain, its missing parts supplied by reference TRBV29-1 and TRBJ2-5, is SAVISQKPSRDICQRGTSLTIQCQVDSQVTMMFWYRQQPGQSLTLIATANQGSEATYESGFVIDKFPISRPNLTFSTLTVSNMSPEDSSIYLCSVGQGRETQYFGPGTRLLVL.